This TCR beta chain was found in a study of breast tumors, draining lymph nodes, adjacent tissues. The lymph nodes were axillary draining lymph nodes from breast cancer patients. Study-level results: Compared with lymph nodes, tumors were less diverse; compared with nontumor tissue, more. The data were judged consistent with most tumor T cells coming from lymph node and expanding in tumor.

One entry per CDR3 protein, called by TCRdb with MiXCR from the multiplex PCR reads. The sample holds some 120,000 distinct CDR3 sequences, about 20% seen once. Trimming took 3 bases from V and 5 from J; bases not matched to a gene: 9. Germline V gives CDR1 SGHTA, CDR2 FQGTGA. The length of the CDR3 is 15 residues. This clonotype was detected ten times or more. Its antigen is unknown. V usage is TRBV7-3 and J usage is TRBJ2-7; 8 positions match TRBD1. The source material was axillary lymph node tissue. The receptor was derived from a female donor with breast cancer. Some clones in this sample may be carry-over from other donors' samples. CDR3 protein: CASSLEDREFDEQYF. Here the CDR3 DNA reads TGTGCCAGCAGCTTGGAGGACAGGGAGTTCGACGAGCAGTACTTC.